The 23 T cell receptor beta chains below were found in one sample sequenced in a study of CD8+CD57+ T cells in acquired aplastic anemia. Patients selected for sequencing had displayed CD8+CD57+ cell expansion by flow cytometry. Genomic DNA acted as the template from which TCR beta VDJ combination and CDR3 sequence profiling were carried out. Using its own MiXCR run on the reads, TCRdb lists one record per CDR3 protein. The sample has around 200,000 distinct CDR3 sequences; 65% are singletons. Specimen: sorted CD4+, CD8+, or CD8+CD57+ T cells (not recorded which) from PBMCs. All receptors come from a human donor with aplastic anemia.

In regard to this clonotype: A much larger clone differs from this one at a single base, so this may be a read error. J is TRBJ2-1 and V is TRBV5-8; D is uncertain. There are 12 residues in the CDR3. The germline CDR1 and CDR2 sequences are SGHTS and YDEGEE. CDR3 DNA sequence: TGTGCCAGCAGCATCCCTTACAATGAGCGGTTCTTC. Translated, it gives CASSIPYNERFF.

CDR3 nucleotide sequence: TGTGCCAGCAGTGAGGGGCGATCGTTGTACGAGCAGTACTTC. As protein: CASSEGRSLYEQYF. The chain links TRBV2 to TRBJ2-7; possibly TRBD1 for D (5 bases). In germline, CDR1 is SNHLY, CDR2 FYNNEI. With 3 bases removed from V and 4 bases from J, the gap between germline ends came to 13 bases. This CDR3 spans 14 amino acids.

The chain has TRBV12-3 or TRBV12-4 and TRBJ2-2; D could derive from TRBD1 or TRBD2 (6 bases each). This CDR3 is built from 14 residues. Trimming pared 4 bases from V and 8 bases from J, leaving 14 bases between. In nucleotides, the CDR3 is TGTGCCAGCAGTTCGAGGGGGGCGGGAGGGGAGCTGTTTTTT. This sequence encodes CASSSRGAGGELFF.

This chain links TRBV10-3 with TRBJ2-1; TRBD2 matches at 12 bases. The CDR3 totals 17 residues. Germline trimming cut 10 bases from V and 2 bases from J; bases unmatched to any gene: 12. CDR1 ENHRY and CDR2 SYGVKD come from the germline V gene. CDR3 sequence: CASRIGLAGKTYNEQFF. The CDR3 region has the DNA TGTGCCAGCAGGATCGGACTAGCGGGGAAAACCTACAATGAGCAGTTCTTC.

This chain's CDR3 is CASSSWTGSTTNEKLFF. For the CDR3, the DNA is TGTGCCAGTAGTTCCTGGACAGGGAGTACAACTAATGAAAAACTGTTTTTT. This chain joins TRBV19 and TRBJ1-4; 8 bases map to TRBD1. The CDR3 totals 17 residues. After removal of 5 bases from V and 0 bases from J, the junction contained 8 bases not matched to a gene. From germline, CDR1 is LNHDA and CDR2 SQIVND (reference sequence).

This clonotype was recorded a few times. The chain combines TRBV2 with TRBJ2-1; a possible D gene is TRBD2 (6 bases). Trimming removed 3 bases from V and 6 bases from J, with 15 bases in between. The CDR3 sequence is 15 residues long. Germline V gene sequence: CDR1 SNHLY, CDR2 FYNNEI. CDR3 in amino acids: CASSDGGLGLNEQFF. CDR3 nucleotide sequence: TGTGCCAGCAGTGATGGGGGGTTGGGGCTCAATGAGCAGTTCTTC.

The genes are TRBV5-1 and TRBJ1-6; no reliable D call. Trimming removed 1 base from V and 5 bases from J, with 7 bases in between. CDR1 and CDR2 (germline): SGHRS, YFSETQ. The length of the CDR3 is 14 residues. The CDR3 is CASSLQSDNSPLHF. The CDR3 DNA follows: TGCGCCAGCAGCTTGCAATCGGATAATTCACCCCTCCACTTT.

This clonotype appeared many times. The chain couples TRBV14 to TRBJ2-7; no reliable D call. The V gene lost 1 base and the J gene lost 0 bases, with 13 bases spanning the gap. This CDR3 has 16 residues. CDR1 is SGHDN and CDR2 is FVKESK in the germline V gene. The CDR3 spells CASSQAFGISSYEQYF. The DNA for the CDR3 is TGTGCCAGCAGCCAAGCTTTTGGGATAAGCTCCTACGAGCAGTACTTC. The full variable domain, with the rest looked up from reference TRBV14 and TRBJ2-7, is EAGVTQFPSHSVIEKGQTVTLRCDPISGHDNLYWYRRVMGKEIKFLLHFVKESKQDESGMPNNRFLAERTGGTYSTLKVQPAELEDSGVYFCASSQAFGISSYEQYFGPGTRLTVT.

The rearrangement links TRBV7-3 to TRBJ2-3, with D possibly matching TRBD1 (6 bases). The CDR3 length is 14 residues. Deletions cut 4 bases from V and 3 bases from J, with 11 bases between. The V gene's germline CDR1 is SGHTA and CDR2 FQGTGA. CDR3 sequence (DNA): TGTGCCAGCAGCTGGCGGACAGCGACAGATACGCAGTATTTT. Translation gives CASSWRTATDTQYF.

The V call is TRBV10-3, the J call TRBJ2-1; TRBD2 might be the D (6 bases). Per the germline V gene, CDR1 is ENHRY and CDR2 is SYGVKD. V shed 4 bases and J shed 4 bases, with 8 bases lying between them. The CDR3 has 13 residues. The CDR3 protein is CAISGTTYNEQFF. In DNA, the CDR3 is TGTGCCATCAGTGGGACTACTTACAATGAGCAGTTCTTC.

In its sample, this clonotype was seen many times. The chain carries TRBV2 and TRBJ1-2; 7 bases map to TRBD1. Trimming removed 2 bases from V and 1 base from J; junction bases left unmatched: 4. The CDR3 has 15 amino acids. Germline lookup yields CDR1 SNHLY and CDR2 FYNNEI. The CDR3 protein is CASSEQGTDNYGYTF. The CDR3, as DNA: TGTGCCAGCAGTGAACAGGGGACAGATAACTATGGCTACACCTTC. The full variable domain, completed using reference TRBV2 and TRBJ1-2, is EPEVTQTPSHQVTQMGQEVILRCVPISNHLYFYWYRQILGQKVEFLVSFYNNEISEKSEIFDDQFSVERPDGSNFTLKIRSTKLEDSAMYFCASSEQGTDNYGYTFGSGTRLTVV.

J is TRBJ1-1 and V is TRBV7-8; D might be TRBD1 (6 bases). The CDR3 sequence is 14 residues long. Looked up from germline, CDR1 is SGHVS and CDR2 is FQNEAQ. Trimming shortened V by 5 bases and J by 4 bases, and 14 bases separated the two germline ends. The CDR3 region is CASSEGQGSTEAFF. In nucleotides, the CDR3 is TGTGCCAGCAGCGAGGGCCAGGGGAGCACTGAAGCTTTCTTT.

Only one count was recorded for this clonotype. This chain joins TRBV15 and TRBJ2-7; TRBD2 aligns across 13 bases. The V segment lost 2 bases and the J segment 2 bases; nucleotides outside the gene matches: 9. This CDR3 region has 18 residues. Germline V gene lookup returns CDR1 LNHNV and CDR2 YYDKDF (reference sequence). The CDR3 reads CATSRSATSGGTPYEQYF. DNA of the CDR3: TGTGCCACCAGCAGATCCGCGACTAGCGGGGGGACCCCCTACGAGCAGTACTTC.

The chain has TRBV25-1 and TRBJ1-3; the match to TRBD1 covers 7 bases. After removal of 2 bases from V and 4 bases from J, the junction contained 11 bases not matched to a gene. Germline V CDR1 and CDR2: MGHDK, SYGVNS. CDR3 length: 17 amino acids. The CDR3, as DNA: TGTGCCAGCAGTGAACTGGGGAGCAGGGGGTCAGGAAACACCATATATTTT. Protein: CASSELGSRGSGNTIYF.

The CDR3, as DNA: TGTGCCAGTGGACTAGCGGGGGGCTCCTACGAGCAGTACTTC. Translated, it gives CASGLAGGSYEQYF. The chain combines TRBV7-9 with TRBJ2-7; 14 positions match TRBD2. This CDR3 spans 14 amino acids. With 9 bases clipped from V and 0 bases from J, the junction kept 1 base outside the gene matches. Germline lookup yields CDR1 SEHNR and CDR2 FQNEAQ (reference sequence).

The genes are TRBV7-3 and TRBJ2-2, with D possibly matching TRBD2 (6 bases). The CDR3 loop spans 15 amino acids. V was shortened by 2 bases and J by 3 bases, with 10 bases between the two germline ends. Germline CDR1 SGHTA, CDR2 FQGTGA. The CDR3 spells CASSLVSGDTGELFF. CDR3 coding DNA: TGTGCCAGCAGCTTAGTTAGCGGTGACACCGGGGAGCTGTTTTTT.

This chain links TRBV20-1 with TRBJ2-4; TRBD2 might be the D (6 bases). Trimming removed 0 bases at V and 8 bases at J, with 14 bases between. The length of the CDR3 is 14 residues. Germline V CDR1 and CDR2: DFQATT, SNEGSKA (reference sequence). CDR3 bases: TGCAGTGCTAGAGATCTGGGGAGGACCGACATTCAGTACTTC. Its protein is CSARDLGRTDIQYF.

This chain connects TRBV2 to TRBJ1-5, with D unclear. The CDR3 has 15 residues. CDR1 SNHLY and CDR2 FYNNEI come from the germline V gene. Trimming took 6 bases from V and 4 from J, leaving 16 bases between them. CDR3 amino acids: CASRDGRRRNQPQHF. The CDR3 DNA reads TGTGCCAGCAGGGATGGACGGCGGAGAAATCAGCCCCAGCATTTT.

The rearrangement links TRBV20-1 to TRBJ1-4; D uncertain. The CDR3 has 12 residues. Germline V gives CDR1 DFQATT, CDR2 SNEGSKA (reference sequence). The CDR3 region is CSFSWFGEKLFF. The CDR3 bases are TGCTCCTTTTCCTGGTTCGGTGAAAAACTGTTTTTT.

This clonotype has just one count. The chain is built from TRBV24-1 and TRBJ1-4; weak D call: TRBD1 (5 bases). Trimming pared 12 bases from V and 4 bases from J, leaving 17 bases between. The CDR3 is made up of 14 amino acids. CDR1 and CDR2 from the germline V gene are KGHDR and SFDVKD. Here the CDR3 DNA reads TGTGCCCACAGGAAGGGCGTAAATAATGAAAAACTGTTTTTT. Translated, it gives CAHRKGVNNEKLFF.

This chain uses TRBV7-7 with TRBJ2-2, with D uncertain. The V gene lost 7 bases and the J gene lost 2 bases, with 14 bases spanning the gap. This CDR3 is built from 15 residues. Germline values: CDR1 SSHAT, CDR2 FNYEAQ (reference sequence). The CDR3 DNA sequence: TGTGCCAGCACCACAAAGGCCTCTAACACCGGGGAGCTGTTTTTT. Amino acid sequence: CASTTKASNTGELFF.

In its sample, this clonotype was seen many times. The chain couples TRBV19 to TRBJ2-1; 11 bases match TRBD2. The V gene's germline CDR1 is LNHDA and CDR2 SQIVND (reference sequence). This CDR3 has 14 residues. J gave up 14 bases and V 2 bases, and 8 bases lay outside the gene matches. CDR3 in amino acids: CASSILAGGPLEFF. Here the CDR3 DNA reads TGTGCCAGTAGTATATTAGCGGGGGGGCCTCTAGAGTTCTTC.

This chain uses TRBV7-2 with TRBJ1-1; D is unresolved. Deletions cut 5 bases from V and 0 bases from J, with 13 bases between. The germline V gene encodes CDR1 SGHTA and CDR2 FQGNSA. The length of the CDR3 is 15 residues. CDR3 sequence: CASSLDLGLNTEAFF. CDR3 sequence (DNA): TGTGCCAGCAGCCTAGACTTAGGACTGAACACTGAAGCTTTCTTT.